This T cell receptor (beta chain) was recovered during a study of T cell repertoires in cytomegalovirus infection. Study-wide background: The authors relied on CMV epitopes, both recently identified HLA-C-restricted and well-studied HLA-B-restricted. Through public TCR beta signatures, both CMV infection and matching HLA type were indicated.

Each CDR3 protein is one row after TCRdb ran MiXCR on the reads. Of under 150,000 distinct CDR3 sequences listed, roughly 31% are singletons. Regarding this clonotype: Its antigen is undetermined.

The study, taken as a whole, reports: HLA-C-restricted CMV clonotypes gave the most frequent clonotype in two of eight donors. Public TCR beta family frequency separated CMV-and-HLA carriers, including in an independent cohort.

The V gene's germline CDR1 is MNHEY and CDR2 SVGEGT. This CDR3 has 13 residues. With 6 bases removed from V and 3 bases from J, the gap between germline ends came to 11 bases. This TCR derives from a human donor in good health (CMV status not recorded). Some clones in this sample may be carry-over from other donors' samples. This specimen consisted of CD8+ T cells from cultured PBMCs, obtained from culture after CMV antigen stimulation. The chain employs TRBV6-2 or TRBV6-3 and TRBJ1-2; D call uncertain. The chain's CDR3 is CASRDGYDYGYTF. CDR3 in DNA: TGTGCCAGCAGAGACGGGTACGACTATGGCTACACCTTC.